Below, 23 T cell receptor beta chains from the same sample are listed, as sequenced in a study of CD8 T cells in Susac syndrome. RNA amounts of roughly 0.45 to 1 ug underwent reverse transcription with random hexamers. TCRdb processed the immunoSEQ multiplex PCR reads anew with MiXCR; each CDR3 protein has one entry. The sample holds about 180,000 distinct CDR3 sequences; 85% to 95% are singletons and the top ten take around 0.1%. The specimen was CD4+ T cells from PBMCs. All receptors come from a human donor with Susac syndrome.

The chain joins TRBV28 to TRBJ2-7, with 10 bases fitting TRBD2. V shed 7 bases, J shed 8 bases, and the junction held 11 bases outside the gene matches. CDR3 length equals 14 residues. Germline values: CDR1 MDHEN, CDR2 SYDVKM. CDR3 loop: CASTLAGEDTKQYF. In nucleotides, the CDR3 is TGTGCCAGCACCCTAGCGGGAGAGGATACCAAGCAGTACTTC.

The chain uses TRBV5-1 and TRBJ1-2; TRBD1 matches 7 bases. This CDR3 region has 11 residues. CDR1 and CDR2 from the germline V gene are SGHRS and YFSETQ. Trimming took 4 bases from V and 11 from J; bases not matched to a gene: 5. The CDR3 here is CASSQGGRYTF. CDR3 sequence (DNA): TGCGCCAGCAGCCAGGGGGGCCGGTACACCTTC. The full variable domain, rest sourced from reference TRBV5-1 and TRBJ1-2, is KAGVTQTPRYLIKTRGQQVTLSCSPISGHRSVSWYQQTPGQGLQFLFEYFSETQRNKGNFPGRFSGRQFSNSRSEMNVSTLELGDSALYLCASSQGGRYTFGSGTRLTVV.

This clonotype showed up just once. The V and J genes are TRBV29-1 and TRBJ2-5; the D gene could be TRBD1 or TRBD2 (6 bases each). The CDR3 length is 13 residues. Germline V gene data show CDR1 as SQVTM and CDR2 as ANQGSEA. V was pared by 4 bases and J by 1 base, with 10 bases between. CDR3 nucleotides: TGCAGCGTTGTTGGAGGGGGCCAAGAGACCCAGTACTTC. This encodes CSVVGGGQETQYF.

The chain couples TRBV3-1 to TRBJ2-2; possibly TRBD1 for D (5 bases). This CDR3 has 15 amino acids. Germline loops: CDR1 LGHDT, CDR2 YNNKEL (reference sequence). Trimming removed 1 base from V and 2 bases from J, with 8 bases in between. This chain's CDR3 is CASSQGTPNTGELFF. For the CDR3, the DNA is TGTGCCAGCAGCCAAGGGACACCTAACACCGGGGAGCTGTTTTTT.

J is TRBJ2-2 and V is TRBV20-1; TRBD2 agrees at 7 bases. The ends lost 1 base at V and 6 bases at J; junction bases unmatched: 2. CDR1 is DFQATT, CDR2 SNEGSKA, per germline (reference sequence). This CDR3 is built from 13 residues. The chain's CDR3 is CSARARGAGELFF. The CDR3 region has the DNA TGCAGTGCTAGAGCTCGGGGGGCCGGGGAGCTGTTTTTT.

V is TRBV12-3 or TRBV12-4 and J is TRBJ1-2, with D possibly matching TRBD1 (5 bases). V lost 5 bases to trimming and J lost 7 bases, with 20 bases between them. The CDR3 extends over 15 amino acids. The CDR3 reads CASSHSTAILSGYTF. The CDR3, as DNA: TGTGCCAGCAGTCATTCGACAGCCATTTTGAGTGGCTACACCTTC.

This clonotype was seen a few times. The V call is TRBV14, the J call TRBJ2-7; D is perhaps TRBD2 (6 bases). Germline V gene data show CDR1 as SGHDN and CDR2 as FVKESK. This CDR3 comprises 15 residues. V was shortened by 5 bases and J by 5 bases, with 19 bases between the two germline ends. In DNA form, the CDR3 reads TGTGCCAGCAGCGACCTAGCCCGGGGGATGGACGAGCAGTACTTC. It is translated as CASSDLARGMDEQYF.

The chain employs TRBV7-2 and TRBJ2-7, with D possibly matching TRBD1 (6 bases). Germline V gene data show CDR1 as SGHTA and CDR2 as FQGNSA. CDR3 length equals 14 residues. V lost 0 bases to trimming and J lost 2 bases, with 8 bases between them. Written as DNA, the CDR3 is TGTGCCAGCAGCTTAGCGGGGACACCCTACGAGCAGTACTTC. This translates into CASSLAGTPYEQYF.

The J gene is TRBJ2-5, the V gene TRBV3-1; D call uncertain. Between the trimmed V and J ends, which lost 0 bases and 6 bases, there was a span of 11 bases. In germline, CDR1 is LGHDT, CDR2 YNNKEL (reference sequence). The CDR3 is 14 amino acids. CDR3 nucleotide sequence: TGTGCCAGCAGCCAAGACTGGGCAAGGAAGACCCAGTACTTC. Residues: CASSQDWARKTQYF.

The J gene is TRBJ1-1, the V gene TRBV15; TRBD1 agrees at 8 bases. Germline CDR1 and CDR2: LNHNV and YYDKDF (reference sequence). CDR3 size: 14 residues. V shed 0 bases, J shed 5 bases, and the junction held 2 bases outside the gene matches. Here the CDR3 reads CATSRDTGGTEAFF. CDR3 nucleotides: TGTGCCACCAGCAGAGATACAGGGGGGACTGAAGCTTTCTTT.

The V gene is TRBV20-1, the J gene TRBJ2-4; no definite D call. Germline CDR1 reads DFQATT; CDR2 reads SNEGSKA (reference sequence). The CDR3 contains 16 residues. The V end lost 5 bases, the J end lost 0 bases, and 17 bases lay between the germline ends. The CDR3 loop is CSAPQDGSLAKNIQYF. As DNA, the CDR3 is TGCAGTGCTCCTCAGGACGGGTCTCTAGCCAAAAACATTCAGTACTTC.

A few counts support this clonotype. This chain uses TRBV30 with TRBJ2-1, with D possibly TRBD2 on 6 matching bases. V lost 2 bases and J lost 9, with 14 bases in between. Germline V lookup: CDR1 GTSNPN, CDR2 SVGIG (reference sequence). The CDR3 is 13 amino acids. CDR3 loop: CAWSTSPNFEQFF. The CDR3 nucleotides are TGTGCCTGGAGTACTAGCCCCAACTTTGAGCAGTTCTTC.

For the CDR3, the DNA is TGTGCCAGCAGTTGGGCGGCGAACACTGAAGCTTTCTTT. Its translation: CASSWAANTEAFF. This rearrangement joins TRBV27 to TRBJ1-1; D is unclear. The V gene lost 4 bases and the J gene lost 1 base, with 7 bases spanning the gap. In germline, CDR1 is MNHEY, CDR2 SMNVEV (reference sequence). CDR3 length: 13 amino acids.

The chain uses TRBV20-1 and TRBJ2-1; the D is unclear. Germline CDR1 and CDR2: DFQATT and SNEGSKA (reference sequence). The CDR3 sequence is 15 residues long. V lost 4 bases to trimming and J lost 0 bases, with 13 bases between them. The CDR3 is CSAISTRSSYNEQFF. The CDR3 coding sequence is TGCAGTGCTATATCCACCCGGAGCTCCTACAATGAGCAGTTCTTC.

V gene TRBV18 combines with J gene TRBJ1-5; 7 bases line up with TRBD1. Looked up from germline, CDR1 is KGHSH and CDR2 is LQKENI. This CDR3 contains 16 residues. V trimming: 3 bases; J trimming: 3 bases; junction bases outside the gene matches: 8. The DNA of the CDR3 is TGTGCCAGCTCACCGATCCCGACAGGGTCCAATCAGCCCCAGCATTTT. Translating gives CASSPIPTGSNQPQHF.

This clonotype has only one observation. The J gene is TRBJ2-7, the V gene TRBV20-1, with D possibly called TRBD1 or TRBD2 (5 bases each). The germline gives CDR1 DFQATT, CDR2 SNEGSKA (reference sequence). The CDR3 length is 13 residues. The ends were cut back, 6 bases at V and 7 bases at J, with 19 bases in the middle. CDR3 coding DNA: TGCAGTGCCCCCGGGACGTACGTTTGGGAGCAGTACTTC. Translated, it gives CSAPGTYVWEQYF.

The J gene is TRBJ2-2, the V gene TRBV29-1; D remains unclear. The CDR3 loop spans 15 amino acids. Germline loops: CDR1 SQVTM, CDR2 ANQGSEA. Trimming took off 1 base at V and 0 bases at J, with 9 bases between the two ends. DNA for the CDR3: TGCAGCGTTGAAGGGACCGAAGCGAACACCGGGGAGCTGTTTTTT. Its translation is CSVEGTEANTGELFF.

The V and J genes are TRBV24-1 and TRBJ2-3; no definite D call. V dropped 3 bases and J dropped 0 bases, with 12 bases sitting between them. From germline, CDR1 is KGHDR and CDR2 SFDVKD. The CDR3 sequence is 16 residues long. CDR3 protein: CATSDPQPGSTDTQYF. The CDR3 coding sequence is TGTGCCACCAGTGATCCACAGCCCGGGAGCACAGATACGCAGTATTTT.

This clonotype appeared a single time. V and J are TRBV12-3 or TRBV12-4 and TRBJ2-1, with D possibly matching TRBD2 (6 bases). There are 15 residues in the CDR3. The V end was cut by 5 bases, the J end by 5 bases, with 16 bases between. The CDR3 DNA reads TGTGCCAGCAGTCAACGGGGAGGACATAACAATGAGCAGTTCTTC. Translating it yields CASSQRGGHNNEQFF.

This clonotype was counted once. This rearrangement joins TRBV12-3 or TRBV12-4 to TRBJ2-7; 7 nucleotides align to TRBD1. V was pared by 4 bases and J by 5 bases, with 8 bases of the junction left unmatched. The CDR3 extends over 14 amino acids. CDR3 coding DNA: TGTGCCAGCAGTTCATACGACAGGGTACACGAGCAGTACTTC. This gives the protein CASSSYDRVHEQYF.

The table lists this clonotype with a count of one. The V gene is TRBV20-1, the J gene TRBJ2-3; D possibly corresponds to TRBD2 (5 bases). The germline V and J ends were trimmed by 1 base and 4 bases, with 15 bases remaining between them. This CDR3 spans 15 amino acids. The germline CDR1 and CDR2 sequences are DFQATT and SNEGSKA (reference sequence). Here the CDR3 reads CSARGGLSTSDTQYF. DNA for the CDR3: TGCAGTGCTAGAGGAGGACTGAGTACATCAGATACGCAGTATTTT.

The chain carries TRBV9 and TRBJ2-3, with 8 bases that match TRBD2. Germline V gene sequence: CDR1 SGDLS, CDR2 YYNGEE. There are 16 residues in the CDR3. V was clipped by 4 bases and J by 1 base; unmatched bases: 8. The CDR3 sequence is CASSINSGERTDTQYF. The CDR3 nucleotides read TGTGCCAGCAGCATAAATAGCGGGGAGCGCACAGATACGCAGTATTTT.

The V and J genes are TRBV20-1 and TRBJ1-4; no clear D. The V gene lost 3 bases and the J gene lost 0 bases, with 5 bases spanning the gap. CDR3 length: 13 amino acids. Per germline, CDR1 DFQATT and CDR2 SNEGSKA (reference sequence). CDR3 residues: CSASPATNEKLFF. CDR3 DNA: TGCAGTGCTAGCCCTGCAACTAATGAAAAACTGTTTTTT.